The 6 T cell receptor beta chains below all came from one sample that was sequenced in a study of blood T cell repertoires in COVID-19. The protocol was immunoSEQ multiplex PCR, while the TCRdb copy is restricted to in-frame clones and leaves out a portion. The sample has around 140,000 clones, roughly 87% seen once; the top ten hold 4%. The sequenced material came from PBMCs or T cells enriched from blood (not recorded which). These receptors were obtained from a woman between 35 and 50 years old who had been exposed to COVID-19.

This chain connects TRBV12-5 to TRBJ2-2; 9 nucleotides match TRBD1. The CDR3 runs 14 residues. J lost 7 bases, V lost 9 bases, and 9 bases had no gene match. CDR1 LGHNT and CDR2 FRNRAP come from the germline V gene. CDR3 coding DNA: TGTGCTAGGGGGGGGGACAGGGCGGACGGGGAGCTGTTTTTT. It specifies CARGGDRADGELFF. The variable domain in full, completed from reference TRBV12-5 and TRBJ2-2, reads DARVTQTPRHKVTEMGQEVTMRCQPILGHNTVFWYRQTMMQGLELLAYFRNRAPLDDSGMPKDRFSAEMPDATLATLKIQPSEPRDSAVYFCARGGDRADGELFFGEGSRLTVL.

The gene calls are TRBV19 and TRBJ2-3; 8 nucleotides align to TRBD2. The CDR3 is 15 residues long. Germline V gene lookup returns CDR1 LNHDA and CDR2 SQIVND (reference sequence). Trimming removed 3 bases from V and 3 bases from J; junction bases left unmatched: 5. The CDR3 DNA sequence: TGTGCCAGTAGTATTAGCGGACTAGCTACAGATACGCAGTATTTT. Its translation: CASSISGLATDTQYF.

The chain links TRBV7-2 to TRBJ1-4; perhaps TRBD1 as D (6 bases). V lost 5 bases and J 0 bases, leaving 13 bases between the germline ends. Per the germline V gene, CDR1 is SGHTA and CDR2 is FQGNSA. The CDR3 sequence is 16 residues long. DNA for the CDR3: TGTGCCAGCAGCCTAACGCCAGGGGCAACTAATGAAAAACTGTTTTTT. Amino acids: CASSLTPGATNEKLFF.

The chain employs TRBV29-1 and TRBJ2-1; possibly TRBD1 for D (5 bases). Germline loops: CDR1 SQVTM, CDR2 ANQGSEA. V was pared by 7 bases and J by 7 bases, with 17 bases between. CDR3 length equals 13 residues. The DNA for the CDR3 is TGCAGCGCCGACCTTGACAGTCGGAATGAGCAGTTCTTC. This gives the protein CSADLDSRNEQFF.

The chain employs TRBV11-2 and TRBJ2-3; weak D call: TRBD2 (6 bases). In germline, CDR1 is SGHAT, CDR2 FQNNGV. Trimming took 3 bases from V and 2 from J, leaving 9 bases between them. The CDR3 sequence is 14 residues long. The CDR3, as DNA: TGTGCCAGCAGCTTTGGAGGGGTCACAGATACGCAGTATTTT. Amino acid sequence: CASSFGGVTDTQYF.

The chain combines TRBV3-1 (or the pseudogene TRBV3-2) with TRBJ2-3, with 10 nucleotides matching TRBD2. CDR1 and CDR2 (germline): LGHDT, YNNKEL (reference sequence). CDR3 length: 15 amino acids. V shed 1 base, J shed 4 bases, and the junction held 2 bases outside the gene matches. The CDR3 reads CASSQVAGGADTQYF. CDR3 in DNA: TGTGCCAGCAGCCAAGTAGCGGGAGGAGCAGATACGCAGTATTTT.